This passage covers 28 T cell receptor beta chains from one sample sequenced in a study of OX40 agonist ivuxolimab in advanced cancers. TCRdb's copy holds only in-frame clones and misses some; the assay was immunoSEQ multiplex PCR. Among tens of thousands of clones listed, around 87% were seen once. The sample consisted of CD4+ or CD8+ T cells sorted from blood, taken in a trial of the OX40 agonist ivuxolimab. The receptors originated from an adult with an advanced solid tumor such as melanoma, head and neck, liver or kidney cancer.

The gene calls are TRBV11-2 and TRBJ2-1; TRBD2 aligns across 8 bases. The J segment lost 7 bases and the V segment lost 5 bases, leaving 13 bases of the junction unmatched. The length of the CDR3 is 16 residues. From germline, CDR1 is SGHAT and CDR2 FQNNGV. In DNA form, the CDR3 reads TGTGCCAGCAGCGTGCGACCCGGGACTAGATATAATGAGCAGTTCTTC. Its translation is CASSVRPGTRYNEQFF.

This chain uses TRBV4-3 with TRBJ2-1; D might be TRBD1 (6 bases). The CDR3 extends over 15 amino acids. Trimming left V 4 bases short and J 10 bases short, with 20 bases between. CDR1 and CDR2 (germline): LGHNA, YSLEER. In DNA, the CDR3 is TGCGCCAGCAGCCTCCTTGGGGGCCCCGGGACAGAGCAGTTCTTC. Translated: CASSLLGGPGTEQFF.

The chain couples TRBV19 to TRBJ2-1; no definite D call. The CDR3 is 15 amino acids. V was trimmed by 3 bases and J by 2 bases, leaving 11 bases between them. Germline CDR1 is LNHDA and CDR2 is SQIVND (reference sequence). The chain's CDR3 is CASSMVGRAYNEQFF. In DNA, the CDR3 is TGTGCCAGTAGTATGGTGGGCAGAGCCTACAATGAGCAGTTCTTC.

The genes are TRBV5-4 and TRBJ2-5, with a tentative D call TRBD1 (6 bases). Germline V gene lookup returns CDR1 SGHNT and CDR2 YYREEE (reference sequence). Trimming removed 4 bases from V and 5 bases from J, with 21 bases in between. This CDR3 has 16 amino acids. DNA for the CDR3: TGTGCCAGCAGCGCTATGCAGGACAGCTTGGGGGAGACCCAGTACTTC. Amino acids: CASSAMQDSLGETQYF.

This chain joins TRBV6-5 and TRBJ1-1; D perhaps matches TRBD1 (5 bases). Trimming took 8 bases from V and 2 from J, leaving 18 bases between them. The CDR3 extends over 15 amino acids. From germline, CDR1 is MNHEY and CDR2 SVGAGI. CDR3 DNA: TGTGCCAGCCGGGGGGACGGAAAAATTAACACTGAAGCTTTCTTT. It translates to CASRGDGKINTEAFF.

V gene TRBV27 combines with J gene TRBJ2-7, with 9 bases aligning to TRBD2. After removal of 6 bases from V and 1 base from J, the junction contained 19 bases not matched to a gene. The germline CDR1 and CDR2 sequences are MNHEY and SMNVEV (reference sequence). The CDR3 covers 19 residues. The CDR3 is CASRAGPPWRREGSYEQYF. The CDR3 bases are TGTGCCAGCAGGGCGGGGCCCCCGTGGAGGCGGGAGGGTTCCTACGAGCAGTACTTC.

Judged by abundance, this clone is medium-sized. The chain couples TRBV27 to TRBJ1-1, with a tentative D call TRBD1 (5 bases). The V gene's germline CDR1 is MNHEY and CDR2 SMNVEV (reference sequence). The CDR3 sequence is 15 residues long. V lost 3 bases and J 0 bases, leaving 11 bases between the germline ends. The CDR3 loop reads CASSFRGQLNTEAFF. In DNA, the CDR3 is TGTGCCAGCAGTTTTCGAGGACAACTGAACACTGAAGCTTTCTTT.

The V call is TRBV15, the J call TRBJ2-7, with 7 bases identical to TRBD1. CDR1 is LNHNV and CDR2 is YYDKDF in the germline V gene (reference sequence). Trimming took 2 bases from V and 5 from J; bases not matched to a gene: 9. The CDR3 length is 15 residues. Here the CDR3 DNA reads TGTGCCACCAGCAGACCCACCACAGGGGCCAACGAGCAGTACTTC. The encoded protein is CATSRPTTGANEQYF.

The chain links TRBV11-2 to TRBJ2-1, with unresolved D. Trimming stripped 0 bases from V and 6 bases from J, with 12 bases between. The germline gives CDR1 SGHAT, CDR2 FQNNGV. This CDR3 has 15 amino acids. The CDR3 region is CASSLDRARRNEQFF. CDR3 in DNA: TGTGCCAGCAGCTTAGATCGGGCTCGACGCAATGAGCAGTTCTTC.

This rearrangement joins TRBV27 to TRBJ2-2; 11 positions match TRBD1. The germline gives CDR1 MNHEY, CDR2 SMNVEV (reference sequence). The V segment lost 5 bases and the J segment 7 bases; nucleotides outside the gene matches: 15. This CDR3 contains 18 residues. CDR3 bases: TGTGCCAGCAGTGCCGGACAGGGGGCGGTGGGTAGGATCGGGGAGCTGTTTTTT. Residues: CASSAGQGAVGRIGELFF.

This clone was counted between two and nine times. The chain couples TRBV28 to TRBJ1-5, with D perhaps matching TRBD1 (6 bases). Germline V gene lookup returns CDR1 MDHEN and CDR2 SYDVKM. The CDR3 covers 15 residues. The ends were cut back, 1 base at V and 4 bases at J, with 11 bases in the middle. As DNA, the CDR3 is TGTGCCAGCAGTTTATTCCTAGGGGGGAATCAGCCCCAGCATTTT. This encodes CASSLFLGGNQPQHF.

V usage is TRBV15 and J usage is TRBJ1-2; the D gene is possibly TRBD1 (6 bases). Trimming removed 9 bases at V and 4 bases at J, with 9 bases between. There are 11 residues in the CDR3. The germline CDR1 and CDR2 sequences are LNHNV and YYDKDF (reference sequence). The DNA of the CDR3 is TGTGCCACAGGGGGGAGCTATGGCTACACCTTC. Amino acid sequence: CATGGSYGYTF.

This sequence joins TRBV18 and TRBJ2-4; 9 nucleotides match TRBD1. Germline V CDR1 and CDR2: KGHSH, LQKENI. This CDR3 spans 14 amino acids. The junction had 9 bases not matched to a gene; V was cut back by 6 bases and J by 9 bases. CDR3 nucleotides: TGTGCCAGCTCTCCCCCGGGACAGGGAATCATTCAGTACTTC. It yields the protein CASSPPGQGIIQYF. Variable domain in full (rest from reference TRBV18 and TRBJ2-4): NAGVMQNPRHLVRRRGQEARLRCSPMKGHSHVYWYRQLPEEGLKFMVYLQKENIIDESGMPKERFSAEFPKEGPSILRIQQVVRGDSAAYFCASSPPGQGIIQYFGAGTRLSVL.

This sequence joins TRBV4-3 and TRBJ2-4, with 12 positions matching TRBD2. The CDR3 extends over 19 amino acids. The germline gives CDR1 LGHNA, CDR2 YSLEER. The V gene end was trimmed by 3 bases and the J gene end by 1 base; junction bases not matched to a gene: 10. The CDR3 protein is CASSHRLAGEGLAKNIQYF. The CDR3 region has the DNA TGCGCCAGCAGCCACAGACTAGCGGGAGAGGGTCTGGCCAAAAACATTCAGTACTTC.

In this sample, this clone turned up a few times. This chain joins TRBV28 and TRBJ2-7; no firm D call. The germline V and J ends were trimmed by 7 bases and 10 bases, with 17 bases remaining between them. Germline V gives CDR1 MDHEN, CDR2 SYDVKM. The CDR3 consists of 12 residues. The CDR3 loop is CASTFRRGDQYF. The CDR3 coding sequence is TGTGCCAGCACCTTCAGACGCGGCGATCAGTACTTC.

The V and J genes are TRBV29-1 and TRBJ1-2, with D possibly being TRBD1 (5 bases). The CDR3 consists of 11 residues. Between the trimmed V and J ends, which lost 7 bases and 8 bases, there was a span of 14 bases. Germline V gene lookup returns CDR1 SQVTM and CDR2 ANQGSEA. CDR3 residues: CSAKGTEGYTF. CDR3 nucleotide sequence: TGCAGCGCCAAGGGGACTGAGGGCTACACCTTC. Full variable domain (missing parts from reference TRBV29-1 and TRBJ1-2): SAVISQKPSRDICQRGTSLTIQCQVDSQVTMMFWYRQQPGQSLTLIATANQGSEATYESGFVIDKFPISRPNLTFSTLTVSNMSPEDSSIYLCSAKGTEGYTFGSGTRLTVV.

The V and J genes are TRBV6-9 and TRBJ1-1; 8 bases match TRBD1. Per the germline V gene, CDR1 is MNHGY and CDR2 is SVAAGI. The ends lost 6 bases at V and 4 bases at J; junction bases unmatched: 10. The CDR3 has 15 residues. CDR3 coding DNA: TGTGCCAGCAGCATGGACAGGGCGGGATTCACTGAAGCTTTCTTT. Amino acid sequence: CASSMDRAGFTEAFF.

The chain carries TRBV18 and TRBJ2-5, with D uncertain. V dropped 0 bases and J dropped 4 bases, with 9 bases sitting between them. Germline assignment: CDR1 KGHSH and CDR2 LQKENI. The CDR3 runs to 14 residues. The CDR3 spells CASSPPISRETQYF. CDR3 coding DNA: TGTGCCAGCTCACCACCGATTAGTAGAGAGACCCAGTACTTC.

The rearrangement links TRBV6-1 to TRBJ1-1, with a possible D match to TRBD1 (6 bases). This CDR3 comprises 13 residues. The germline V gene has CDR1 MNHNS and CDR2 SASEGT. With 11 bases removed from V and 0 bases from J, the gap between germline ends came to 13 bases. The CDR3 DNA reads TGTGCCGAGGGGGAGGGCTTGAACACTGAAGCTTTCTTT. It specifies CAEGEGLNTEAFF.

The chain carries TRBV2 and TRBJ2-1; no clear D. The CDR3 extends over 18 amino acids. The V gene lost 1 base and the J gene lost 0 bases, with 16 bases spanning the gap. Germline assignment: CDR1 SNHLY and CDR2 FYNNEI. CDR3 region: CASSEVGIGTSSYNEQFF. CDR3 DNA sequence: TGTGCCAGCAGTGAAGTGGGAATCGGCACCAGCTCCTACAATGAGCAGTTCTTC. The whole variable domain, filled in from reference TRBV2 and TRBJ2-1, reads EPEVTQTPSHQVTQMGQEVILRCVPISNHLYFYWYRQILGQKVEFLVSFYNNEISEKSEIFDDQFSVERPDGSNFTLKIRSTKLEDSAMYFCASSEVGIGTSSYNEQFFGPGTRLTVL.

J is TRBJ2-7 and V is TRBV10-3, with TRBD1 matching over 7 bases. The germline V gene encodes CDR1 ENHRY and CDR2 SYGVKD. V was clipped by 10 bases and J by 2 bases; unmatched bases: 5. The CDR3 loop spans 12 amino acids. CDR3 DNA sequence: TGTGCCAGCGGACAGGCCACCTACGAGCAGTACTTC. Translated: CASGQATYEQYF.

The rearrangement uses TRBV23-1 and TRBJ2-7, with 7 bases matching TRBD2. TRBV23-1 is identified as an open reading frame with a role that is uncertain. CDR3 length: 17 residues. Trimming removed 7 bases from V and 3 bases from J; junction bases left unmatched: 18. The CDR3 loop reads CASTSPRGLADFYEQYF. The CDR3 nucleotides are TGCGCCAGCACCTCCCCCCGGGGCCTAGCGGATTTCTACGAGCAGTACTTC.

The rearrangement uses TRBV11-2 and TRBJ1-2; D unresolved. This CDR3 is 12 amino acids long. Germline V gene data show CDR1 as SGHAT and CDR2 as FQNNGV. V was pared by 5 bases and J by 8 bases, with 12 bases between. CDR3 DNA: TGTGCCAGCAGCCTCGGGCGGGGAGGCTACACCTTC. The encoded protein is CASSLGRGGYTF.

The J gene is TRBJ2-7, the V gene TRBV28; TRBD1 matches at 8 bases. The germline V gene encodes CDR1 MDHEN and CDR2 SYDVKM. The V gene end was trimmed by 3 bases and the J gene end by 3 bases; junction bases not matched to a gene: 10. This CDR3 has 16 amino acids. CDR3 residues: CASSLNRRTGNYEQYF. For the CDR3, the DNA is TGTGCCAGCAGTTTGAATAGGAGGACAGGGAACTACGAGCAGTACTTC.

This chain links TRBV10-2 with TRBJ2-3; 9 bases fit TRBD1. V dropped 3 bases and J dropped 7; count of bases not matched to a gene: 8. The CDR3 loop spans 15 amino acids. From germline, CDR1 is WSHSY and CDR2 SAAADI. CDR3 residues: CASSDKGTGRNTQYF. The DNA for the CDR3 is TGCGCCAGCAGTGATAAAGGGACAGGGAGGAATACGCAGTATTTT.

The V call is TRBV25-1, the J call TRBJ1-4; D not certain. CDR1 and CDR2 from the germline V gene are MGHDK and SYGVNS. The CDR3 extends over 16 amino acids. Trimming left V 1 base short and J 6 bases short, with 15 bases between. The CDR3 here is CASSESAYTADEKLFF. CDR3 nucleotides: TGTGCCAGCAGTGAATCCGCCTACACAGCTGATGAAAAACTGTTTTTT.

The chain links TRBV30 to TRBJ1-4, with a weak D call TRBD1 (6 bases). Germline CDR1 GTSNPN, CDR2 SVGIG (reference sequence). V shed 0 bases and J shed 7 bases, with 15 bases lying between them. The CDR3 runs to 15 residues. In DNA form, the CDR3 reads TGTGCCTGGAGTGTATTCGGGGGGCGGAGTGAAAAACTGTTTTTT. Translated: CAWSVFGGRSEKLFF.

This clone was seen only a few times. The chain carries TRBV19 and TRBJ2-6, with D tentatively TRBD1 (6 bases). In germline, CDR1 is LNHDA, CDR2 SQIVND (reference sequence). CDR3 size: 15 residues. V lost 6 bases and J 0 bases, leaving 9 bases between the germline ends. CDR3 nucleotides: TGTGCCAGTAGCAGACAGGCCTCTGGGGCCAACGTCCTGACTTTC. Protein product: CASSRQASGANVLTF.